A single sample is the source of the 2 T cell receptor beta chains below, sequenced in a study of naive and memory T cell subsets. Study findings and constraints: Possibly reflecting memory cells re-expressing CD45RA, a few larger clonotypes occurred in naive repertoires, especially CD8.

An equimolar mix of two oligonucleotides served as the beta constant-region primer for TRBC1 and TRBC2. Nested alpha and beta constant-region primers with the SP2 primer drove four PCR rounds on ligated cDNA. TCRdb analysed the UMI-ligation and nested PCR reads with MiXCR anew, one entry per CDR3 protein. The sample holds roughly 92,000 distinct CDR3 sequences, 10% to 12% seen once. For these TCRs, the target antigens are not known. Sequenced input: naive CD4+ T cells from blood. The receptors shown here come from a human donor in good health.

This clonotype was detected only a few times. The chain couples TRBV3-1 to TRBJ2-5; TRBD2 matches 7 bases. J was trimmed by 4 bases and V by 4 bases; bases with no gene match: 15. Looked up from germline, CDR1 is LGHDT and CDR2 is YNNKEL (reference sequence). This CDR3 has 17 residues. This CDR3 reads CASSRNPVGGFGETQYF. DNA for the CDR3: TGTGCCAGCAGCCGAAATCCCGTGGGGGGGTTTGGAGAGACCCAGTACTTC.

This clonotype occurred a few times. This chain links TRBV6-2 or TRBV6-3 with TRBJ1-1; D may be TRBD1 (6 bases). CDR3 size: 12 residues. CDR1 MNHEY and CDR2 SVGEGT come from the germline V gene. V was cut by 6 bases and J by 8 bases, with 13 bases left in between. The CDR3 reads CASSPGVGEAFF. The CDR3, as DNA: TGTGCCAGCAGCCCAGGGGTGGGGGAAGCTTTCTTT.